The 29 T cell receptor beta chains presented below share a single source sample, sequenced in a study of technical replicates of blood from a handful of donors. The method was immunoSEQ multiplex PCR; TCRdb's version includes in-frame clones alone and lacks a portion of them. The data hold around 50,000 clones, with approximately 90% observed a single time. Specimen: PBMCs. Receptors were obtained from a human donor in good health. Some clones in this sample may be carry-over from other donors' samples.

The chain links TRBV12-5 to TRBJ1-3; D perhaps matches TRBD1 (6 bases). CDR3 length: 15 residues. Germline lookup yields CDR1 LGHNT and CDR2 FRNRAP. V was clipped by 1 base and J by 0 bases, with 7 bases between them. The CDR3 sequence is CASGLGQVSGNTIYF. Written as DNA, the CDR3 is TGTGCTAGTGGTTTGGGACAGGTCTCTGGAAACACCATATATTTT.

CDR3 amino acids: CASSQDFGLAGLWVDIQYF. As DNA, the CDR3 is TGCGCCAGCAGCCAAGACTTCGGGCTAGCGGGCCTCTGGGTAGACATTCAGTACTTC. The V and J genes are TRBV4-1 and TRBJ2-4; 8 nucleotides agree with TRBD2. The CDR3 spans 19 residues. Germline lookup yields CDR1 MGHRA and CDR2 YSYEKL. Unmatched junction bases numbered 18, after V lost 0 bases and J lost 8 bases.

The J gene is TRBJ2-7, the V gene TRBV29-1; D not certain. In germline, CDR1 is SQVTM, CDR2 ANQGSEA. The CDR3 loop spans 19 amino acids. V lost 5 bases, J lost 2 bases, and 31 bases lay in between. The CDR3 DNA sequence: TGCAGCGTTCCACACCGGAGACCGGTCCCGACGATATTAACCTACGAGCAGTACTTC. Translating it yields CSVPHRRPVPTILTYEQYF.

This chain joins TRBV5-1 and TRBJ1-3; D remains ambiguous. The CDR3 extends over 15 amino acids. Between the trimmed V and J ends, which lost 0 bases and 4 bases, there was a span of 11 bases. Germline V gene sequence: CDR1 SGHRS, CDR2 YFSETQ. This chain's CDR3 is CASSLGPGVGNTIYF. The CDR3 nucleotides are TGCGCCAGCAGCTTGGGTCCGGGAGTGGGAAACACCATATATTTT.

The chain employs TRBV30 and TRBJ2-7; 7 nucleotides match TRBD1. This CDR3 contains 13 residues. Germline loops: CDR1 GTSNPN, CDR2 SVGIG (reference sequence). J was trimmed by 1 base and V by 4 bases; bases with no gene match: 4. The CDR3 protein is CAWIWDSSYEQYF. For the CDR3, the DNA is TGTGCCTGGATCTGGGACAGTTCCTACGAGCAGTACTTC.

V gene TRBV7-2 combines with J gene TRBJ1-1; D not certain. CDR1 and CDR2 (germline): SGHTA, FQGNSA. V was trimmed by 5 bases and J by 0 bases, leaving 22 bases between them. The CDR3 covers 18 residues. CDR3: CASSPQRSENHMNTEAFF. Here the CDR3 DNA reads TGTGCCAGCAGCCCTCAACGGAGTGAGAATCACATGAACACTGAAGCTTTCTTT.

In its sample, this clone was seen a few times. The gene calls are TRBV5-4 and TRBJ2-5; TRBD2 matches at 7 bases. The CDR3 totals 15 residues. V lost 5 bases to trimming and J lost 5 bases; unmatched junction nucleotides: 12. Germline V CDR1 and CDR2: SGHNT, YYREEE (reference sequence). The CDR3 is CASRLLGGKVETQYF. The CDR3 DNA reads TGTGCCAGCAGACTCCTGGGAGGGAAGGTGGAGACCCAGTACTTC.

The rearrangement uses TRBV7-2 and TRBJ2-7; the D gene is possibly TRBD2 (5 bases). This CDR3 is 14 amino acids long. Germline-derived CDR1 and CDR2 are SGHTA and FQGNSA. Trimming took off 6 bases at V and 2 bases at J, with 14 bases between the two ends. DNA for the CDR3: TGTGCCAGCAGACGATTGACTACCACCTACGAGCAGTACTTC. Protein product: CASRRLTTTYEQYF.

J is TRBJ1-5 and V is TRBV18; TRBD1 might be the D (5 bases). V was pared by 6 bases and J by 3 bases, with 12 bases between. Germline loops: CDR1 KGHSH, CDR2 LQKENI. The CDR3 runs 14 residues. The CDR3 loop reads CASSADSFNQPQHF. The CDR3 nucleotides are TGTGCCAGCTCGGCAGACAGTTTCAATCAGCCCCAGCATTTT. The entire variable domain, with the rest obtained from reference TRBV18 and TRBJ1-5, is as follows: NAGVMQNPRHLVRRRGQEARLRCSPMKGHSHVYWYRQLPEEGLKFMVYLQKENIIDESGMPKERFSAEFPKEGPSILRIQQVVRGDSAAYFCASSADSFNQPQHFGDGTRLSIL.

The rearrangement uses TRBV5-8 and TRBJ1-3; D is perhaps TRBD1 (6 bases). Trimming pared 8 bases from V and 0 bases from J, leaving 15 bases between. The CDR3 sequence is 15 residues long. Germline values: CDR1 SGHTS, CDR2 YDEGEE. CDR3 sequence reads: CASNRAISSGNTIYF. The CDR3 DNA is TGTGCCAGTAACAGGGCCATAAGCTCTGGAAACACCATATATTTT.

This clone was observed a few times. The chain is built from TRBV7-6 and TRBJ1-6; D perhaps matches TRBD1 (6 bases). V was clipped by 1 base and J by 7 bases, with 17 bases between them. This CDR3 is built from 17 residues. Germline V CDR1 and CDR2: SGHVS, FNYEAQ. The CDR3 bases are TGTGCCAGCAGCTTAGGTATCCGGGGGGCGCTAAATTCACCCCTCCACTTT. Encoded protein: CASSLGIRGALNSPLHF.

The J gene is TRBJ2-5, the V gene TRBV7-9, with 14 bases lining up with TRBD2. From germline, CDR1 is SEHNR and CDR2 FQNEAQ (reference sequence). V shed 4 bases and J 4 bases; nucleotides not matched to a gene: 5. This CDR3 comprises 16 residues. CDR3 protein: CASSSPGLAGVETQYF. CDR3 nucleotide sequence: TGTGCCAGCAGCTCCCCGGGACTAGCGGGAGTAGAGACCCAGTACTTC.

The V gene is TRBV7-6, the J gene TRBJ1-1; 7 bases align to TRBD1. V was clipped by 1 base and J by 4 bases; unmatched bases: 6. The CDR3 covers 15 residues. Germline CDR1 is SGHVS and CDR2 is FNYEAQ. The CDR3 coding sequence is TGTGCCAGCAGCTTAGGGCAGGGGGTCGGCACTGAAGCTTTCTTT. It encodes CASSLGQGVGTEAFF.

The chain couples TRBV6-5 to TRBJ2-1, with 10 bases that match TRBD2. The CDR3 length is 14 residues. Trimming cost V 3 bases and J 7 bases; bases outside gene matches: 3. The germline gives CDR1 MNHEY, CDR2 SVGAGI. The CDR3 region has the DNA TGTGCCAGCAGTTATAGCGGGAGGAATAATGAGCAGTTCTTC. It codes for CASSYSGRNNEQFF.

The gene calls are TRBV5-6 and TRBJ1-2, with TRBD1 identical over 9 bases. The V gene's germline CDR1 is SGHDT and CDR2 YYEEEE. This CDR3 has 15 amino acids. Trimming at V came to 3 bases and at J to 8 bases, leaving 11 bases not matched to a gene. CDR3: CASSSMMTGGEGYTF. The CDR3 DNA is TGTGCCAGCAGCTCCATGATGACAGGGGGAGAGGGCTACACCTTC.

The chain employs TRBV4-2 and TRBJ2-5, with 11 bases lining up with TRBD2. The CDR3 contains 19 residues. Germline V gives CDR1 LGHNA, CDR2 YNFKEQ. J lost 2 bases, V lost 1 base, and 12 bases had no gene match. The CDR3 DNA reads as TGTGCCAGCAGCCAAGCACTAGCGGGAGACATGAGGGGACAAGAGACCCAGTACTTC. Encoded protein: CASSQALAGDMRGQETQYF.

J is TRBJ2-4 and V is TRBV30, with 10 bases identical to TRBD2. Germline V gene data show CDR1 as GTSNPN and CDR2 as SVGIG (reference sequence). The CDR3 loop spans 15 amino acids. With V trimmed by 3 bases and J by 6 bases, 8 bases remained unmatched. CDR3: CAWRPAGGLANIQYF. The DNA for the CDR3 is TGTGCCTGGAGGCCAGCGGGAGGGCTCGCAAACATTCAGTACTTC.

The rearrangement uses TRBV18 and TRBJ2-7; D is ambiguous. This CDR3 region has 14 residues. V lost 0 bases, J lost 2 bases, and 8 bases lay in between. CDR1 is KGHSH and CDR2 is LQKENI in the germline V gene. Here the CDR3 DNA reads TGTGCCAGCTCACCACCCAGGTCGCCCTACGAGCAGTACTTC. Its protein product is CASSPPRSPYEQYF.

The rearrangement uses TRBV29-1 and TRBJ1-3; tentative D call: TRBD1 (6 bases). With 8 bases removed from V and 0 bases from J, the gap between germline ends came to 8 bases. This CDR3 has 12 amino acids. Germline V gives CDR1 SQVTM, CDR2 ANQGSEA. CDR3: CSMTGSGNTIYF. As DNA, the CDR3 is TGCAGCATGACAGGCTCTGGAAACACCATATATTTT.

The gene calls are TRBV5-1 and TRBJ1-1; 8 nucleotides align to TRBD1. V was clipped by 4 bases and J by 2 bases; unmatched bases: 13. The CDR3 loop spans 17 amino acids. Per the germline V gene, CDR1 is SGHRS and CDR2 is YFSETQ. The CDR3 loop is CASSPGQGPWKNTEAFF. CDR3 nucleotides: TGCGCCAGCAGCCCAGGACAGGGCCCATGGAAAAACACTGAAGCTTTCTTT.

The rearrangement joins TRBV5-6 to TRBJ2-5; D is possibly TRBD1 (6 bases). The germline V gene encodes CDR1 SGHDT and CDR2 YYEEEE. This CDR3 is 15 amino acids long. V was trimmed by 4 bases and J by 5 bases, leaving 18 bases between them. CDR3 DNA sequence: TGTGCCAGCAGCCTCTACCACAGGGAATTGGAGACCCAGTACTTC. This encodes CASSLYHRELETQYF.

The V call is TRBV5-5, the J call TRBJ2-7; 9 positions agree with TRBD2. The CDR3 has 18 residues. The junction had 13 bases not matched to a gene; V was cut back by 3 bases and J by 0 bases. Germline V lookup: CDR1 SGHKS, CDR2 YYEKEE (reference sequence). The CDR3 loop is CASSWEGLAGTGSYEQYF. The DNA of the CDR3 is TGTGCCAGCAGCTGGGAAGGGCTAGCGGGGACCGGCTCCTACGAGCAGTACTTC.

This chain joins TRBV5-1 and TRBJ2-5; 12 bases agree with TRBD2. CDR3 length: 19 amino acids. J was trimmed by 5 bases and V by 3 bases; bases with no gene match: 17. Germline-derived CDR1 and CDR2 are SGHRS and YFSETQ. Written as DNA, the CDR3 is TGCGCCAGCAGCTCTTGGCCGGTCGGACTAGCGGGAAGGTGGGAGACCCAGTACTTC. This encodes CASSSWPVGLAGRWETQYF.

A single count supports this clone. This sequence joins TRBV19 and TRBJ2-5, with 8 bases lining up with TRBD2. V lost 10 bases to trimming and J lost 5 bases; unmatched junction nucleotides: 12. Per the germline V gene, CDR1 is LNHDA and CDR2 is SQIVND (reference sequence). The CDR3 consists of 14 residues. The CDR3 region has the DNA TGTGCCACGAACGGGCCGGGAGGGCGGGAGACCCAGTACTTC. Translating it yields CATNGPGGRETQYF.

The J gene is TRBJ2-1, the V gene TRBV5-4, with a possible D match to TRBD1 (6 bases). This CDR3 is built from 12 residues. Per germline, CDR1 SGHNT and CDR2 YYREEE (reference sequence). Between the trimmed V and J ends, which lost 5 bases and 10 bases, there was a span of 13 bases. The CDR3 DNA reads as TGTGCCAGCAGATCAGAAAGGGGGGAGCAGTTCTTC. This gives the protein CASRSERGEQFF.

The rearrangement links TRBV5-5 to TRBJ2-7; D remains unclear. The germline CDR1 and CDR2 sequences are SGHKS and YYEKEE (reference sequence). This CDR3 spans 13 amino acids. V shed 1 base and J shed 2 bases, with 7 bases lying between them. CDR3 sequence reads: CASSLTTTYEQYF. The DNA for the CDR3 is TGTGCCAGCAGCTTGACAACTACCTACGAGCAGTACTTC.

This chain joins TRBV5-4 and TRBJ2-5; 13 bases agree with TRBD2. CDR3 size: 16 residues. V was clipped by 0 bases and J by 3 bases; unmatched bases: 2. The V gene's germline CDR1 is SGHNT and CDR2 YYREEE (reference sequence). This CDR3 is CASSLGGLAGEETQYF. As DNA, the CDR3 is TGTGCCAGCAGCTTGGGAGGACTAGCGGGGGAAGAGACCCAGTACTTC. The full variable domain, its missing parts supplied by reference TRBV5-4 and TRBJ2-5, is ETGVTQSPTHLIKTRGQQVTLRCSSQSGHNTVSWYQQALGQGPQFIFQYYREEENGRGNFPPRFSGLQFPNYSSELNVNALELDDSALYLCASSLGGLAGEETQYFGPGTRLLVL.

The chain carries TRBV11-2 and TRBJ2-7; D call uncertain. This CDR3 has 16 residues. Germline CDR1 is SGHAT and CDR2 is FQNNGV. V was clipped by 3 bases and J by 0 bases, with 15 bases between them. CDR3 nucleotide sequence: TGTGCCAGCAGCTTGTTTACTGCTATTTCCTCCTACGAGCAGTACTTC. Its protein product is CASSLFTAISSYEQYF.

This chain links TRBV6-5 with TRBJ2-2; 10 positions agree with TRBD1. This CDR3 is built from 13 residues. Germline V lookup: CDR1 MNHEY, CDR2 SVGAGI. The junction had 5 bases not matched to a gene; V was cut back by 11 bases and J by 5 bases. In DNA, the CDR3 is TGTGCCTCCCGGGACAGGGGTACCGGGGAGCTGTTTTTT. Protein sequence: CASRDRGTGELFF.